Below are 27 T cell receptor beta chains sequenced from a single sample in a study of T-cell reconstitution after alpha-beta-depleted transplantation in children. Unique molecular identifiers were used to barcode this TCRbeta library. TCRdb reprocessed the PCR reads via MiXCR and lists one record per CDR3 protein. The table records 150,000 to 250,000 distinct CDR3 sequences, 13% to 15% of them present only once. The sample in question was PBMCs from the stem cell graft donor, obtained from the stem cell graft. Source of these receptors: a human donor who donated a stem cell graft to a child with acute lymphoblastic leukemia.

This clonotype was detected ten times or more. J is TRBJ2-3 and V is TRBV6-4; no clear D. CDR1 and CDR2 from the germline V gene are MRHNA and SNTAGT. The CDR3 is 15 amino acids. Trimming took 10 bases from V and 0 from J, leaving 17 bases between them. The CDR3 sequence: CANRELEASTDTQYF. CDR3 sequence (DNA): TGTGCCAACCGCGAACTTGAAGCTAGCACAGATACGCAGTATTTT.

This clonotype was detected many times. The rearrangement links TRBV5-1 to TRBJ2-2; D possibly corresponds to TRBD2 (5 bases). V lost 0 bases and J 10 bases, leaving 13 bases between the germline ends. Germline V gene sequence: CDR1 SGHRS, CDR2 YFSETQ. This CDR3 comprises 14 residues. CDR3 nucleotide sequence: TGCGCCAGCAGCTTGGAGCTAGCCACTCCGGAGCTGTTTTTT. It is translated as CASSLELATPELFF.

Many counts were recorded for this clonotype. This sequence joins TRBV20-1 and TRBJ2-1, with 8 bases lining up with TRBD2. After removal of 0 bases from V and 3 bases from J, the junction contained 4 bases not matched to a gene. From germline, CDR1 is DFQATT and CDR2 SNEGSKA (reference sequence). The CDR3 is 15 amino acids. DNA for the CDR3: TGCAGTGCTAGAGAGGGGACTAGAAACTACAATGAGCAGTTCTTC. As protein: CSAREGTRNYNEQFF.

This clonotype appeared a few times. The J gene is TRBJ2-2, the V gene TRBV20-1, with TRBD2 matching over 10 bases. V lost 1 base to trimming and J lost 4 bases; unmatched junction nucleotides: 9. The V gene's germline CDR1 is DFQATT and CDR2 SNEGSKA (reference sequence). The CDR3 is 17 residues long. In nucleotides, the CDR3 is TGCAGTGCTAGAGTCCCTAGCGGGGGTGGGGGCACCGGGGAGCTGTTTTTT. Its protein product is CSARVPSGGGGTGELFF.

A note on this clonotype: A much larger clone differs from this one at a single base, so this may be a read error. V usage is TRBV9 and J usage is TRBJ2-7, with D perhaps TRBD2 (5 bases). The CDR3 is 15 residues long. Germline V lookup: CDR1 SGDLS, CDR2 YYNGEE. The V end lost 3 bases, the J end lost 1 base, and 14 bases lay between the germline ends. The CDR3 DNA reads as TGTGCCAGCAGCGCGAGCGAGGAGGCTTCCTACGAGCAGTACTTC. Protein sequence: CASSASEEASYEQYF.

This clonotype came up many times. The rearrangement links TRBV25-1 to TRBJ2-3, with D possibly being TRBD2 (5 bases). The CDR3 extends over 14 amino acids. V lost 8 bases and J 1 base, leaving 13 bases between the germline ends. CDR1 MGHDK and CDR2 SYGVNS come from the germline V gene. CDR3 protein: CASRDVGGTDTQYF. CDR3 in DNA: TGTGCCAGCCGCGACGTCGGGGGCACAGATACGCAGTATTTT.

This clonotype has only a few counts. The DNA of the CDR3 is TGTGCCAGCAGCTTAGGGACAGGGGTTGGCTACACCTTC. It codes for CASSLGTGVGYTF. This chain joins TRBV7-2 and TRBJ1-2, with 9 bases fitting TRBD1. V lost 1 base and J lost 7; bases outside the gene matches: 1. CDR1 and CDR2 from the germline V gene are SGHTA and FQGNSA. This CDR3 is built from 13 residues.

This clonotype has ten or more counts. The rearrangement uses TRBV4-1 and TRBJ2-7; 8 bases are a match to TRBD2. J lost 3 bases, V lost 3 bases, and 10 bases had no gene match. The germline V gene has CDR1 MGHRA and CDR2 YSYEKL. The CDR3 spans 16 residues. The CDR3 DNA reads as TGCGCCAGCAGCCAGGGGGTTATACTAGCGGACTACGAGCAGTACTTC. Translating it yields CASSQGVILADYEQYF.

Only a few counts were recorded for this clonotype. This rearrangement joins TRBV6-2 or TRBV6-3 to TRBJ2-6; D might be TRBD1 (6 bases). The CDR3 contains 17 residues. V lost 8 bases and J lost 0, with 17 bases in between. The V gene's germline CDR1 is MNHEY and CDR2 SVGEGT. CDR3: CASSRPGHSSGANVLTF. The CDR3 nucleotides read TGTGCCAGCTCAAGACCGGGACATAGCTCTGGGGCCAACGTCCTGACTTTC.

The table lists this clonotype with many counts. The V and J genes are TRBV12-3 or TRBV12-4 and TRBJ2-1, with a possible D match to TRBD2 (7 bases). The germline V and J ends were trimmed by 5 bases and 8 bases, with 22 bases remaining between them. This CDR3 is 16 amino acids long. In DNA form, the CDR3 reads TGTGCCAGCAGTCCGGGGGGCGGGAGAGACTGGGATGAGCAGTTCTTC. This codes for CASSPGGGRDWDEQFF.

This clonotype was seen repeatedly, ten times or more. The gene calls are TRBV5-1 and TRBJ2-1, with a tentative D call TRBD1 (6 bases). Germline CDR1 SGHRS, CDR2 YFSETQ. V was clipped by 4 bases and J by 4 bases, with 15 bases between them. The CDR3 spans 15 residues. CDR3 sequence (DNA): TGCGCCAGCAGCCGCGACAGGCCTGATTACAATGAGCAGTTCTTC. Amino acid sequence: CASSRDRPDYNEQFF.

Ten or more counts support this clonotype. The rearrangement links TRBV12-3 or TRBV12-4 to TRBJ1-2; possible D gene TRBD1, 5 bases. V gave up 5 bases and J gave up 0 bases, with 10 bases separating them. CDR3 length equals 14 residues. CDR3 DNA: TGTGCCAGCAGTGGGACCGAGGCTAACTATGGCTACACCTTC. Translation: CASSGTEANYGYTF.

This clonotype was seen ten or more times. CDR3 loop: CASSLYPGSQSPLHF. For the CDR3, the DNA is TGTGCCAGCAGTTTATATCCGGGGTCACAATCACCCCTCCACTTT. The chain recombines TRBV27 with TRBJ1-6; D not certain. Trimming removed 1 base from V and 10 bases from J, with 14 bases in between. Germline V gene data show CDR1 as MNHEY and CDR2 as SMNVEV (reference sequence). The CDR3 contains 15 residues.

This clonotype was counted between two and nine times. The rearrangement joins TRBV25-1 to TRBJ1-2; a possible D gene is TRBD1 (6 bases). With 2 bases removed from V and 6 bases from J, the gap between germline ends came to 16 bases. The CDR3 consists of 15 residues. CDR1 is MGHDK, CDR2 SYGVNS, per germline. This CDR3 is CASSEGSRGENGYTF. In DNA form, the CDR3 reads TGTGCCAGCAGTGAAGGTTCCAGGGGAGAGAATGGCTACACCTTC.

In this sample, this clonotype turned up a few times. The CDR3 region is CASSRERQGSSPLHF. The CDR3 region has the DNA TGTGCCAGCAGCCGCGAGAGACAGGGAAGCTCACCCCTCCACTTT. This rearrangement joins TRBV7-6 to TRBJ1-6; 7 nucleotides agree with TRBD1. The J segment lost 10 bases and the V segment lost 5 bases, leaving 11 bases of the junction unmatched. Germline assignment: CDR1 SGHVS and CDR2 FNYEAQ. CDR3 size: 15 residues.

J is TRBJ2-1 and V is TRBV20-1, with D uncertain. This CDR3 is 12 amino acids long. The V end was cut by 6 bases, the J end by 9 bases, with 15 bases between. Germline V gene data show CDR1 as DFQATT and CDR2 as SNEGSKA (reference sequence). CDR3 in amino acids: CSASQRFGEQFF. The CDR3 bases are TGCAGTGCCTCTCAACGGTTTGGTGAGCAGTTCTTC.

The V gene is TRBV29-1, the J gene TRBJ2-6, with D uncertain. V was cut by 6 bases and J by 0 bases, with 12 bases left in between. The CDR3 totals 15 residues. Germline assignment: CDR1 SQVTM and CDR2 ANQGSEA. The CDR3 DNA sequence: TGCAGCGTCGCAGATGGTGTCTCTGGGGCCAACGTCCTGACTTTC. The encoded protein is CSVADGVSGANVLTF.

There are many counts of this clonotype. J is TRBJ2-7 and V is TRBV29-1; 8 bases line up with TRBD1. Trimming took 1 base from V and 4 from J; bases not matched to a gene: 3. This CDR3 spans 13 amino acids. Germline V gives CDR1 SQVTM, CDR2 ANQGSEA. CDR3 sequence reads: CSVEGQGAYEQYF. The DNA for the CDR3 is TGCAGCGTTGAAGGGCAGGGGGCTTACGAGCAGTACTTC.

This clonotype has ten or more counts. The chain joins TRBV10-3 to TRBJ1-5; weak D call: TRBD1 (5 bases). Per germline, CDR1 ENHRY and CDR2 SYGVKD. This CDR3 is 15 amino acids long. The ends were cut back, 3 bases at V and 2 bases at J, with 11 bases in the middle. CDR3 in DNA: TGTGCCATCAGTGACCCTGGGGGGGGCAATCAGCCCCAGCATTTT. This translates into CAISDPGGGNQPQHF.

CDR3 residues: CASSQGGDFSNQPQHF. CDR3 coding DNA: TGTGCCAGCAGCCAGGGCGGGGACTTTAGCAATCAGCCCCAGCATTTT. V usage is TRBV4-2 and J usage is TRBJ1-5, with D possibly matching TRBD1 (5 bases). Germline CDR1 reads LGHNA; CDR2 reads YNFKEQ. Deletions cut 3 bases from V and 0 bases from J, with 12 bases between. The CDR3 spans 16 residues.

The rearrangement joins TRBV5-1 to TRBJ2-7; TRBD1 matches 8 bases. The CDR3 is made up of 14 amino acids. V shed 4 bases and J 6 bases; nucleotides not matched to a gene: 9. CDR1 is SGHRS and CDR2 is YFSETQ in the germline V gene. The CDR3 DNA is TGCGCCAGCAGCCTAACCCCCGGACAGGGCGAGCAGTACTTC. It yields the protein CASSLTPGQGEQYF. The full variable domain, with the rest looked up from reference TRBV5-1 and TRBJ2-7, is KAGVTQTPRYLIKTRGQQVTLSCSPISGHRSVSWYQQTPGQGLQFLFEYFSETQRNKGNFPGRFSGRQFSNSRSEMNVSTLELGDSALYLCASSLTPGQGEQYFGPGTRLTVT.

Regarding this clonotype: A read error is possible here, since a much larger clone lies one base away. The chain couples TRBV20-1 to TRBJ2-1; 8 positions match TRBD2. CDR1 is DFQATT, CDR2 SNEGSKA, per germline (reference sequence). J gave up 9 bases and V 1 base, and 8 bases lay outside the gene matches. The CDR3 loop spans 14 amino acids. In nucleotides, the CDR3 is TGCAGTGCTAGAGCGGGACTAGTGGGGGCTGAGCAGTTCTTC. Translation gives CSARAGLVGAEQFF.

This clonotype has just a few counts. This rearrangement joins TRBV29-1 to TRBJ2-5; D tentatively reads TRBD1 or TRBD2 (5 bases each). Trimming pared 6 bases from V and 9 bases from J, leaving 17 bases between. CDR3 length: 12 residues. Germline assignment: CDR1 SQVTM and CDR2 ANQGSEA. CDR3 amino acids: CSVELRGAPQYF. The CDR3 DNA sequence: TGCAGCGTCGAACTCCGGGGCGCGCCCCAGTACTTC.

This clonotype was counted ten times or more. The chain recombines TRBV4-2 with TRBJ1-5; 9 bases agree with TRBD1. Germline CDR1 and CDR2: LGHNA and YNFKEQ. V gave up 0 bases and J gave up 8 bases; unmatched junction bases: 8. This CDR3 has 16 amino acids. The CDR3 here is CASSQDMGQGNKPQHF. Written as DNA, the CDR3 is TGTGCCAGCAGCCAAGATATGGGACAGGGAAATAAGCCCCAGCATTTT.

This clonotype was counted at least ten times. The chain joins TRBV18 to TRBJ2-1; 11 nucleotides align to TRBD2. Per the germline V gene, CDR1 is KGHSH and CDR2 is LQKENI. There are 15 residues in the CDR3. Trimming cost V 2 bases and J 5 bases; bases outside gene matches: 2. CDR3 residues: CASSPTSGRNNEQFF. In nucleotides, the CDR3 is TGTGCCAGCTCACCAACTAGCGGGAGAAACAATGAGCAGTTCTTC.

The genes are TRBV29-1 and TRBJ2-1, with 11 bases aligning to TRBD2. This CDR3 is 15 amino acids long. The V gene end was trimmed by 6 bases and the J gene end by 3 bases; junction bases not matched to a gene: 7. From germline, CDR1 is SQVTM and CDR2 ANQGSEA. The CDR3 loop reads CSVTNGTSGYNEQFF. In nucleotides, the CDR3 is TGCAGCGTAACTAACGGGACTAGCGGCTACAATGAGCAGTTCTTC.

This clonotype was observed many times. J is TRBJ1-6 and V is TRBV4-1, with a weak D call TRBD1 (5 bases). Germline CDR1 reads MGHRA; CDR2 reads YSYEKL. The CDR3 runs to 13 residues. Trimming pared 0 bases from V and 14 bases from J, leaving 11 bases between. The CDR3 reads CASSQDLSGTLHF. In DNA, the CDR3 is TGCGCCAGCAGCCAAGATCTGTCAGGGACCCTCCACTTT.